This record concerns one TCR beta chain sequence. Sequencing was performed with immunoSEQ multiplex PCR; in TCRdb, only in-frame clones are kept and a portion is missing. The sample yields millions of clones, around nine tenths seen once. Deletions cut 2 bases from V and 7 bases from J, with 10 bases between. Germline V CDR1 and CDR2: SGHNT, YYREEE (reference sequence). CDR3 length: 14 residues. This sample is part of a study of shared clonotypes between healthy human individuals. The specimen was naive CD4+ T cells sorted from blood. Indicated subset: CD45RA+ positively selected. The rearrangement joins TRBV5-4 to TRBJ1-6, with D perhaps matching TRBD1 (5 bases). The sequence derives from a man between 18 and 29 years old in good health. The DNA of the CDR3 is TGTGCCAGCAGCTTTTGGTCAGGGAATTCACCCCTCCACTTT. Protein product: CASSFWSGNSPLHF. The entire variable domain, with the rest obtained from reference TRBV5-4 and TRBJ1-6, is as follows: ETGVTQSPTHLIKTRGQQVTLRCSSQSGHNTVSWYQQALGQGPQFIFQYYREEENGRGNFPPRFSGLQFPNYSSELNVNALELDDSALYLCASSFWSGNSPLHFGNGTRLTVT.